This is a list of T cell receptor beta chains from one sample in a study of shared clonotypes between healthy human individuals. The protocol was immunoSEQ multiplex PCR, while the TCRdb copy is restricted to in-frame clones and leaves out a portion. Among 800,000 to 950,000 clones listed, 95% to 97% were seen once. The sequencing sample was made of naive CD8+ T cells sorted from blood. All receptors derive from a man under 40 in good health. Both conserved end residues are part of each CDR3. D genes are given only for firm matches.

J,V,D,DNA,CDR3
TRBJ2-7,TRBV4-1,.,TGCGCCAGCAGCCAAGTCTGGGTTAGCGGACCCTACGAGCAGTACTTC,CASSQVWVSGPYEQYF
TRBJ2-3,TRBV4-3,TRBD2,TGCGCCAGCAGCCAAACTAGCGGGAGAACAGATACGCAGTATTTT,CASSQTSGRTDTQYF
TRBJ1-4,TRBV4-2,.,TGTGCCAGCAGCCAAGGGGGTAAACTGTTTTTT,CASSQGGKLFF
TRBJ2-1,TRBV4-3,.,TGCGCCAGCAGCCACGGCAGCGGGCAGTACAATGAGCAGTTCTTC,CASSHGSGQYNEQFF
TRBJ2-1,TRBV11-3,.,TGTGCCAGCAGCCACTCGGGCCTGAGGGGCGGTGAGCAGTTCTTC,CASSHSGLRGGEQFF
TRBJ2-7,TRBV6-5,.,TGTGCCAGCAGTTACTCGGGGGTGCCCTACGAGCAGTACTTC,CASSYSGVPYEQYF
TRBJ1-5,TRBV10-3,.,TGTGCCATCAGTGAGGGCAGGGTTAGCAATCAGCCCCAGCATTTT,CAISEGRVSNQPQHF
TRBJ2-1,TRBV27,TRBD1,TGTGCCAGCAGTACGACAGGGGGATATGAGCAGTTCTTC,CASSTTGGYEQFF
TRBJ1-1,TRBV15,.,TGTGCCACCAGGCCCTTGGAAGTGGGGTTCAACACTGAAGCTTTCTTT,CATRPLEVGFNTEAFF
TRBJ2-2,TRBV7-9,.,TGTGCCAGCCGCAAGAAATTAGGTGCGAACACCGGGGAGCTGTTTTTT,CASRKKLGANTGELFF
TRBJ2-7,TRBV11-3,.,TGTGCCAGCAGTTCCTTGTCAGTCACCTCCTCCTACGAGCAGTACTTC,CASSSLSVTSSYEQYF